These 20 T cell receptor beta chains were all obtained from the same sample, sequenced in a study of T cell repertoires in cytomegalovirus infection (dated by TCRdb to about 2019). TCRdb lists the instrument as Illumina HiSeq 1500. TCRdb reran the public reads through fastp at Q25 and MiXCR, keeping productive beta chains. Here each entry gathers all rows of one CDR3 protein and keeps the most common genes and DNA. Recorded for this sample are about 190,000 distinct CDR3 sequences; approximately 28% of them occurred a single time. The ten largest make up approximately 31% of the sample. The specimen was PBMCs. These receptors all come from a human donor in good health (CMV status not recorded). Some clones in this sample may be carry-over from other donors' samples.

V gene TRBV4-3 combines with J gene TRBJ2-2; the D gene is possibly TRBD1 (6 bases). There are 17 residues in the CDR3. The germline V gene encodes CDR1 LGHNA and CDR2 YSLEER. The V gene lost 0 bases and the J gene lost 2 bases, with 13 bases spanning the gap. CDR3 amino acids: CASSQDVGQSNTGELFF. DNA for the CDR3: TGCGCCAGCAGCCAAGATGTAGGACAGTCTAACACCGGGGAGCTGTTTTTT.

This clonotype was counted many times. The genes are TRBV7-6 and TRBJ1-1; D is undetermined. The V and J ends lost 5 bases and 0 bases respectively, with 10 bases between them. Germline V CDR1 and CDR2: SGHVS, FNYEAQ. CDR3 length: 14 residues. The CDR3 DNA reads TGTGCCAGCAGCCTATCCCAACTGAACACTGAAGCTTTCTTT. Residues: CASSLSQLNTEAFF. Drawing the rest from reference TRBV7-6 and TRBJ1-1, the complete variable domain is GAGVSQSPRYKVTKRGQDVALRCDPISGHVSLYWYRQALGQGPEFLTYFNYEAQQDKSGLPNDRFSAERPEGSISTLTIQRTEQRDSAMYRCASSLSQLNTEAFFGQGTRLTVV.

This clonotype was detected only once. This chain uses TRBV2 with TRBJ2-3; the D is unclear. The germline CDR1 and CDR2 sequences are SNHLY and FYNNEI. The CDR3 covers 14 residues. Between the trimmed V and J ends, which lost 8 bases and 0 bases, there was a span of 12 bases. CDR3 loop: CASLRWASTDTQYF. CDR3 coding DNA: TGTGCCAGCCTAAGATGGGCTAGCACAGATACGCAGTATTTT.

The J gene is TRBJ1-1, the V gene TRBV6-2 or TRBV6-3, with no clear D. The CDR3 has 15 amino acids. The V gene lost 0 bases and the J gene lost 4 bases, with 12 bases spanning the gap. Germline CDR1 and CDR2: MNHEY and SVGEGT. The CDR3 here is CASSYSYNEGTEAFF. The CDR3 DNA follows: TGTGCCAGCAGTTACTCTTACAATGAAGGCACTGAAGCTTTCTTT.

V is TRBV5-1 and J is TRBJ1-5, with D possibly matching TRBD1 (6 bases). V dropped 2 bases and J dropped 5 bases, with 11 bases sitting between them. The CDR3 length is 14 residues. The germline V gene encodes CDR1 SGHRS and CDR2 YFSETQ. The CDR3 loop is CASSFGGDDQPQHF. The CDR3 nucleotides are TGCGCCAGCAGCTTCGGGGGCGACGATCAGCCCCAGCATTTT.

This clonotype was detected only a few times. The chain combines TRBV30 with TRBJ2-5; TRBD1 matches 7 bases. CDR1 and CDR2 (germline): GTSNPN, SVGIG (reference sequence). The CDR3 runs 15 residues. The V gene end was trimmed by 2 bases and the J gene end by 2 bases; junction bases not matched to a gene: 8. DNA of the CDR3: TGTGCCTGGAGTTCCGGGACAGCGATACAAGAGACCCAGTACTTC. Its protein is CAWSSGTAIQETQYF.

The chain uses TRBV7-9 and TRBJ1-2; D unclear. V shed 1 base and J shed 4 bases, with 10 bases lying between them. The germline CDR1 and CDR2 sequences are SEHNR and FQNEAQ (reference sequence). This CDR3 has 14 residues. The CDR3 here is CASSLEVPSYGYTF. In DNA form, the CDR3 reads TGTGCCAGCAGCTTAGAAGTGCCAAGCTATGGCTACACCTTC. The entire variable domain, with the rest obtained from reference TRBV7-9 and TRBJ1-2, is as follows: DTGVSQNPRHKITKRGQNVTFRCDPISEHNRLYWYRQTLGQGPEFLTYFQNEAQLEKSRLLSDRFSAERPKGSFSTLEIQRTEQGDSAMYLCASSLEVPSYGYTFGSGTRLTVV.

V usage is TRBV4-3 and J usage is TRBJ2-7, with 11 bases fitting TRBD2. The ends lost 0 bases at V and 4 bases at J; junction bases unmatched: 11. The CDR3 extends over 18 amino acids. Germline V gene data show CDR1 as LGHNA and CDR2 as YSLEER. Written as DNA, the CDR3 is TGCGCCAGCAGCCAAGACCTGCAGACTAGCGGGGAGCCTTACGAGCAGTACTTC. Residues: CASSQDLQTSGEPYEQYF.

This clonotype was counted only a few times. The chain is built from TRBV27 and TRBJ1-2, with D possibly TRBD1 on 6 matching bases. With 4 bases removed from V and 2 bases from J, the gap between germline ends came to 8 bases. The CDR3 is 13 residues long. Germline assignment: CDR1 MNHEY and CDR2 SMNVEV (reference sequence). The CDR3, as DNA: TGTGCCAGCAGTTGGGGGGCGAACTATGGCTACACCTTC. As protein: CASSWGANYGYTF.

This clonotype was counted a few times. CDR3 sequence reads: CASSLANRDTEAFF. CDR3 sequence (DNA): TGTGCCAGCAGCTTAGCGAACAGGGATACTGAAGCTTTCTTT. The rearrangement uses TRBV7-9 and TRBJ1-1; D might be TRBD1 (6 bases). Germline loops: CDR1 SEHNR, CDR2 FQNEAQ (reference sequence). The CDR3 has 14 residues. Trimming pared 0 bases from V and 5 bases from J, leaving 10 bases between.

This chain uses TRBV7-9 with TRBJ1-2, with 10 nucleotides matching TRBD1. Losses at the gene ends were 5 bases for V and 3 bases for J; bases not matched to a gene: 3. Germline assignment: CDR1 SEHNR and CDR2 FQNEAQ (reference sequence). This CDR3 is 14 amino acids long. The CDR3 spells CASSPGTGDYGYTF. The DNA of the CDR3 is TGTGCCAGCAGCCCAGGGACAGGGGACTATGGCTACACCTTC.

Notes on this clonotype: Germline and junction disagree at one end, which may indicate a read error. The rearrangement links TRBV7-9 to TRBJ2-5; 12 bases map to TRBD1. Germline lookup yields CDR1 SEHNR and CDR2 FQNEAQ (reference sequence). The CDR3 spans 16 residues. CDR3 loop: CASSSTGTGGGETQYF. The DNA of the CDR3 is TGTGCTAGCAGCAGCACCGGGACAGGGGGCGGCGAGACCCAGTACTTC.

This clonotype was found a few times. V gene TRBV9 combines with J gene TRBJ2-1; D perhaps matches TRBD1 (5 bases). The ends were cut back, 2 bases at V and 3 bases at J, with 9 bases in the middle. The CDR3 runs 14 residues. Germline loops: CDR1 SGDLS, CDR2 YYNGEE. The CDR3 region is CASSVYDSYNEQFF. CDR3 DNA: TGTGCCAGCAGCGTGTACGACAGCTACAATGAGCAGTTCTTC.

At least ten counts were recorded for this clonotype. This chain joins TRBV6-1 and TRBJ1-5; tentatively, D is TRBD1 (6 bases). V lost 5 bases and J 0 bases, leaving 14 bases between the germline ends. The length of the CDR3 is 16 residues. Germline V CDR1 and CDR2: MNHNS, SASEGT. In nucleotides, the CDR3 is TGTGCCAGCAGTTCCTCCGACAGGAGTAGCAATCAGCCCCAGCATTTT. It specifies CASSSSDRSSNQPQHF.

This clonotype was detected many times. This chain uses TRBV7-8 with TRBJ2-1; the D gene is possibly TRBD1 (5 bases). Per germline, CDR1 SGHVS and CDR2 FQNEAQ. The CDR3 loop spans 12 amino acids. Between the trimmed V and J ends, which lost 0 bases and 10 bases, there was a span of 7 bases. Written as DNA, the CDR3 is TGTGCCAGCAGCTTAGCGCGGACAGAGCAGTTCTTC. Encoded protein: CASSLARTEQFF.

V gene TRBV5-4 combines with J gene TRBJ2-2; D assignment may be TRBD1 or TRBD2 (6 bases each). The CDR3 is made up of 14 amino acids. Germline loops: CDR1 SGHNT, CDR2 YYREEE (reference sequence). The V gene lost 5 bases and the J gene lost 7 bases, with 15 bases spanning the gap. The CDR3 bases are TGTGCCAGCAGACGACAGGAGGGAAACGGGGAGCTGTTTTTT. The encoded protein is CASRRQEGNGELFF.

The rearrangement links TRBV2 to TRBJ2-7; the match to TRBD1 covers 7 bases. The CDR3 runs 13 residues. CDR1 SNHLY and CDR2 FYNNEI come from the germline V gene. The V and J ends lost 5 bases and 4 bases, in that order; junction bases with no gene match: 5. As DNA, the CDR3 is TGTGCCAGCAGTAAACAGGGGAAATACGAGCAGTACTTC. It codes for CASSKQGKYEQYF.

In this sample, this clonotype turned up once. The rearrangement joins TRBV7-3 to TRBJ1-6, with D tentatively TRBD1 (5 bases). V lost 5 bases and J lost 6, with 14 bases in between. Germline CDR1 is SGHTA and CDR2 is FQGTGA. The CDR3 runs 15 residues. The CDR3 loop reads CASSLTGTTNSPLHF. The CDR3 region has the DNA TGTGCCAGCAGCCTCACCGGGACTACTAATTCACCCCTCCACTTT.

CDR3 in amino acids: CASGFNEANTGELFF. CDR3 coding DNA: TGTGCTAGTGGTTTTAACGAGGCGAACACCGGGGAGCTGTTTTTT. The rearrangement links TRBV12-5 to TRBJ2-2; no reliable D call. Germline CDR1 is LGHNT and CDR2 is FRNRAP. CDR3 size: 15 residues. Trimming took 3 bases from V and 0 from J, leaving 8 bases between them.

The chain joins TRBV6-6 to TRBJ2-7; TRBD1 matches at 8 bases. Germline V gene lookup returns CDR1 MNHNY and CDR2 SVGAGI (reference sequence). The CDR3 spans 15 residues. V lost 6 bases, J lost 5 bases, and 12 bases stayed unmatched. CDR3 in amino acids: CASSSGGQGNDEQYF. The CDR3 region has the DNA TGTGCCAGCAGCTCCGGTGGACAGGGCAACGACGAGCAGTACTTC.